This TCR beta chain derives from a study of OX40 agonist ivuxolimab in advanced cancers. Trimming pared 3 bases from V and 3 bases from J, leaving 12 bases between. Germline V lookup: CDR1 SGHVS, CDR2 FNYEAQ. The CDR3 length is 14 residues. Measured with immunoSEQ multiplex PCR; TCRdb has only the in-frame clones, and not every one. The sample holds about 15,000 clones; about 81% are singletons and the top ten take about two fifths. The TCR sequence derives from an adult with an advanced solid tumor such as melanoma, head and neck, liver or kidney cancer. This chain links TRBV7-6 with TRBJ2-7; no definite D call. Sequencing used CD4+ or CD8+ T cells sorted from blood, obtained in a trial of the OX40 agonist ivuxolimab. Here the CDR3 DNA reads TGTGCCAGCAGCTTTGGAGCCGGTGGCTACGAGCAGTACTTC. Protein product: CASSFGAGGYEQYF. The variable domain in full, with the rest retrieved from reference TRBV7-6 and TRBJ2-7, is GAGVSQSPRYKVTKRGQDVALRCDPISGHVSLYWYRQALGQGPEFLTYFNYEAQQDKSGLPNDRFSAERPEGSISTLTIQRTEQRDSAMYRCASSFGAGGYEQYFGPGTRLTVT.